This entry lists 2 T cell receptor beta chains sequenced from one sample in a study of OX40 agonist ivuxolimab in advanced cancers. TCRdb's table, derived via immunoSEQ multiplex PCR, lists solely in-frame clones and lacks some. Altogether under 100,000 clones are present, 85% to 95% being singletons, with the ten largest covering about 11%. This specimen was CD4+ or CD8+ T cells sorted from blood, taken in a trial of the OX40 agonist ivuxolimab. The receptors derive from an adult with an advanced solid tumor such as melanoma, head and neck, liver or kidney cancer.

The gene calls are TRBV11-2 and TRBJ1-2, with 8 bases fitting TRBD1. Looked up from germline, CDR1 is SGHAT and CDR2 is FQNNGV. The length of the CDR3 is 15 residues. Losses at the gene ends were 0 bases for V and 4 bases for J; bases not matched to a gene: 4. The CDR3 region has the DNA TGTGCCAGCAGCTTAGAAGGAACAGGGGGCTATGGCTACACCTTC. It codes for CASSLEGTGGYGYTF.

J is TRBJ1-1 and V is TRBV27; 7 bases align to TRBD1. The germline CDR1 and CDR2 sequences are MNHEY and SMNVEV (reference sequence). With 2 bases clipped from V and 0 bases from J, the junction kept 6 bases outside the gene matches. The CDR3 contains 16 residues. CDR3 sequence (DNA): TGTGCCAGCAGTTTAGGCACTACAGGGGTGAACACTGAAGCTTTCTTT. Translation gives CASSLGTTGVNTEAFF.